Sequencing of this TCR beta chain was carried out in a study of cytomegalovirus exposure and HLA in healthy donors. A few counts support this clone. The antigen is undetermined. The primer mix had 60 Vbeta and 13 Jbeta primers. TCRdb's table, derived via immunoSEQ multiplex PCR, lists solely in-frame clones and lacks some. The data contain approximately 82,000 clones, 10% of them singletons. Overall study results and limits: In a later analysis, most CMV-associated TCR beta chains appeared HLA-restricted.

The source material was PBMCs. This receptor was identified in a man in his fifties or sixties in good health and CMV-seropositive.

The CDR3 DNA reads as TGTGCCAGTAGTATGGGCCCCAGGGGGCCCGACAATTCACCCCTCCACTTT. It translates to CASSMGPRGPDNSPLHF. This rearrangement joins TRBV19 to TRBJ1-6; 8 positions match TRBD1. This CDR3 region has 17 residues. The trim removed 3 bases at V and 7 bases at J, leaving 11 bases unmatched. CDR1 and CDR2 (germline): LNHDA, SQIVND (reference sequence).